These 27 T cell receptor beta chains originate from one sample sequenced in a study of patients and donors after allogeneic stem cell transplantation. Via MiXCR, TCRdb re-called the RT-PCR reads, giving one row per CDR3 protein. The sample yields about 960,000 distinct CDR3 sequences, approximately 18% seen once. What was sequenced was blood, either unsorted or a sorted T cell fraction (not recorded which). The receptors originated from a human donor who was either an allogeneic HSCT recipient or a stem cell or donor lymphocyte infusion donor (not recorded which). It is not recorded whose cells these are; they may come from a transplant donor.

This clonotype was counted only a few times. The CDR3 DNA reads as TGTGCCAGCAGCCAGCAGGTGCGGGAGCAGTTCTTC. It encodes CASSQQVREQFF. The chain recombines TRBV3-1 with TRBJ2-1; D not certain. V lost 3 bases and J 10 bases, leaving 10 bases between the germline ends. The CDR3 loop spans 12 amino acids. Per germline, CDR1 LGHDT and CDR2 YNNKEL (reference sequence).

J is TRBJ2-2 and V is TRBV24-1; 9 bases map to TRBD1. Germline V gene data show CDR1 as KGHDR and CDR2 as SFDVKD. This CDR3 spans 17 amino acids. The V segment lost 3 bases and the J segment 2 bases; nucleotides outside the gene matches: 6. CDR3 bases: TGTGCCACCAGTGATGTCAGACAGGGGGGAAACACCGGGGAGCTGTTTTTT. Protein product: CATSDVRQGGNTGELFF.

The V gene is TRBV28, the J gene TRBJ1-6, with D unresolved. Trimming left V 5 bases short and J 5 bases short, with 7 bases between. Germline CDR1 reads MDHEN; CDR2 reads SYDVKM. The CDR3 spans 13 residues. The CDR3 DNA reads TGTGCCAGCAGTGTCCCTAATAATTCACCCCTCCACTTT. Its translation is CASSVPNNSPLHF.

This clonotype was observed a few times. This chain connects TRBV6-4 to TRBJ2-5, with 12 bases aligning to TRBD2. J lost 2 bases, V lost 6 bases, and 4 bases had no gene match. CDR1 is MRHNA, CDR2 SNTAGT, per germline. There are 15 residues in the CDR3. For the CDR3, the DNA is TGTGCCAGCAGCTTTGGACTAGCGGGGCAAGAGACCCAGTACTTC. It specifies CASSFGLAGQETQYF.

This clonotype was picked up a small number of times. The V gene is TRBV14, the J gene TRBJ2-5; tentative D call: TRBD1 (6 bases). Per the germline V gene, CDR1 is SGHDN and CDR2 is FVKESK. With 0 bases removed from V and 5 bases from J, the gap between germline ends came to 16 bases. The CDR3 sequence is 16 residues long. The CDR3: CASSQELAGAWETQYF. The CDR3 coding sequence is TGTGCCAGCAGCCAAGAGTTGGCAGGGGCATGGGAGACCCAGTACTTC.

This clonotype was seen only a few times. An end of the junction differs from the germline gene, which may be a read error. This rearrangement joins TRBV28 to TRBJ1-2; 12 bases agree with TRBD1. This CDR3 is 17 amino acids long. Germline V CDR1 and CDR2: MDHEN, SYDVKM. Here the CDR3 DNA reads TGTGCCAGCAGCTTATCGGGACAGGGGGCGAGGAGCTATGGCTACACCTTC. Translating gives CASSLSGQGARSYGYTF.

This clonotype appeared a few times. The chain carries TRBV5-6 and TRBJ1-4; a possible D gene is TRBD1 (6 bases). The germline V and J ends were trimmed by 4 bases and 8 bases, with 15 bases remaining between them. The CDR3 extends over 14 amino acids. Germline lookup yields CDR1 SGHDT and CDR2 YYEEEE. The CDR3 DNA reads as TGTGCCAGCAGCCGGGGGCGACTTAGGGAAAAACTGTTTTTT. Residues: CASSRGRLREKLFF. Full variable domain (outside the CDR3, taken from reference TRBV5-6 and TRBJ1-4): DAGVTQSPTHLIKTRGQQVTLRCSPKSGHDTVSWYQQALGQGPQFIFQYYEEEERQRGNFPDRFSGHQFPNYSSELNVNALLLGDSALYLCASSRGRLREKLFFGSGTQLSVL.

This clonotype was recorded a few times. This sequence joins TRBV12-3 or TRBV12-4 and TRBJ1-2, with D hard to call. The CDR3 contains 13 residues. V lost 2 bases and J lost 5, with 9 bases in between. For the CDR3, the DNA is TGTGCCAGCAGTTTACGGGCAGTTTATGGCTACACCTTC. It translates to CASSLRAVYGYTF.

The chain links TRBV6-1 to TRBJ1-1; D might be TRBD1 (5 bases). Trimming took off 4 bases at V and 5 bases at J, with 17 bases between the two ends. This CDR3 has 15 amino acids. Per germline, CDR1 MNHNS and CDR2 SASEGT. This chain's CDR3 is CASSVGRREGTEAFF. Written as DNA, the CDR3 is TGTGCCAGCAGTGTGGGACGGCGGGAGGGGACTGAAGCTTTCTTT.

This clonotype turned up a few times. The chain is built from TRBV12-5 and TRBJ2-7; 7 bases agree with TRBD2. Germline CDR1 reads LGHNT; CDR2 reads FRNRAP. The CDR3 is made up of 16 amino acids. V was pared by 5 bases and J by 4 bases, with 14 bases of the junction left unmatched. In nucleotides, the CDR3 is TGTGCTAGTGGTCTCTCAAGGGCGGGAGATCGATACGAGCAGTACTTC. Translation: CASGLSRAGDRYEQYF. Together with reference TRBV12-5 and TRBJ2-7, the CDR3 gives the full variable domain: DARVTQTPRHKVTEMGQEVTMRCQPILGHNTVFWYRQTMMQGLELLAYFRNRAPLDDSGMPKDRFSAEMPDATLATLKIQPSEPRDSAVYFCASGLSRAGDRYEQYFGPGTRLTVT.

The rearrangement links TRBV7-2 to TRBJ2-1; D is unclear. Germline V gives CDR1 SGHTA, CDR2 FQGNSA. There are 11 residues in the CDR3. V was shortened by 5 bases and J by 8 bases, with 7 bases between the two germline ends. The CDR3 DNA follows: TGTGCCAGCAGCCAGATAGATGAGCAGTTCTTC. Its protein is CASSQIDEQFF.

In its sample, this clonotype was seen many times. The rearrangement joins TRBV10-3 to TRBJ1-1; TRBD1 is a possible D gene (5 bases). Trimming took 3 bases from V and 2 from J, leaving 13 bases between them. The CDR3 has 15 residues. CDR1 is ENHRY and CDR2 is SYGVKD in the germline V gene. CDR3 region: CAISDLGRTNTEAFF. The CDR3 DNA reads TGTGCCATCAGTGACCTCGGACGGACAAACACTGAAGCTTTCTTT.

The V gene is TRBV27, the J gene TRBJ2-3, with D possibly TRBD2 on 6 matching bases. CDR1 and CDR2 from the germline V gene are MNHEY and SMNVEV (reference sequence). V was trimmed by 7 bases and J by 2 bases, leaving 10 bases between them. The CDR3 totals 13 residues. CDR3 in amino acids: CASMDYTTDTQYF. In DNA form, the CDR3 reads TGTGCCAGCATGGACTATACCACAGATACGCAGTATTTT.

This clonotype showed up just a few times. J is TRBJ2-1 and V is TRBV20-1; 7 positions match TRBD1. CDR1 is DFQATT and CDR2 is SNEGSKA in the germline V gene (reference sequence). The J segment lost 5 bases and the V segment lost 6 bases, leaving 13 bases of the junction unmatched. The CDR3 covers 15 residues. CDR3 DNA sequence: TGCAGTGCCCTCCGTCCAGGGGGAAGCAACAATGAGCAGTTCTTC. Translating gives CSALRPGGSNNEQFF.

This clonotype came up a few times. The chain employs TRBV20-1 and TRBJ1-2, with D possibly matching TRBD1 (5 bases). This CDR3 contains 12 residues. CDR1 DFQATT and CDR2 SNEGSKA come from the germline V gene (reference sequence). V lost 6 bases, J lost 13 bases, and 21 bases lay in between. The CDR3 reads CSATRDVLSITF. Written as DNA, the CDR3 is TGCAGTGCGACCCGGGACGTTCTTTCTATCACCTTC.

This chain uses TRBV5-1 with TRBJ1-2; no definite D call. The ends were cut back, 4 bases at V and 5 bases at J, with 21 bases in the middle. The CDR3 runs 16 residues. The germline CDR1 and CDR2 sequences are SGHRS and YFSETQ. DNA of the CDR3: TGCGCCAGCAGCCCCGCCGCAAACAGAGCCGGATATGGCTACACCTTC. It yields the protein CASSPAANRAGYGYTF.

The table lists this clonotype with a count of one. The chain is built from TRBV11-3 and TRBJ2-1; 7 bases fit TRBD1. Germline V gene data show CDR1 as SGHNT and CDR2 as YENEEA. The CDR3 sequence is 14 residues long. The ends lost 3 bases at V and 9 bases at J; junction bases unmatched: 8. The CDR3 reads CASSFLGGGGEQFF. The CDR3 DNA follows: TGTGCCAGCAGCTTCTTAGGGGGCGGCGGTGAGCAGTTCTTC.

There are many counts of this clonotype. This sequence joins TRBV24-1 and TRBJ2-7, with a weak D call TRBD1 (6 bases). CDR3 length: 13 amino acids. The germline gives CDR1 KGHDR, CDR2 SFDVKD. V was clipped by 9 bases and J by 7 bases, with 18 bases between them. CDR3 in amino acids: CATADRILGEQYF. The CDR3 DNA follows: TGTGCCACCGCCGACAGGATTTTGGGAGAGCAGTACTTC.

The V gene is TRBV7-9, the J gene TRBJ1-4; TRBD1 aligns across 7 bases. The V gene end was trimmed by 4 bases and the J gene end by 2 bases; junction bases not matched to a gene: 7. This CDR3 comprises 16 residues. CDR1 and CDR2 from the germline V gene are SEHNR and FQNEAQ (reference sequence). The CDR3 coding sequence is TGTGCCAGCAGCTCAGACAGGGTCTGGACTAATGAAAAACTGTTTTTT. It encodes CASSSDRVWTNEKLFF.

J is TRBJ1-5 and V is TRBV12-3 or TRBV12-4; D is undetermined. The CDR3 contains 15 residues. Trimming left V 5 bases short and J 1 base short, with 12 bases between. The CDR3 spells CASSIGGRSNQPQHF. The DNA of the CDR3 is TGTGCCAGCAGTATCGGCGGGAGGAGCAATCAGCCCCAGCATTTT.

This chain links TRBV20-1 with TRBJ1-2, with 7 bases matching TRBD1. Looked up from germline, CDR1 is DFQATT and CDR2 is SNEGSKA (reference sequence). The CDR3 extends over 10 amino acids. The CDR3 nucleotides are TGCGGGGACAGCCACTATGGCTACACCTTC. Translation gives CGDSHYGYTF.

The rearrangement joins TRBV4-1 to TRBJ2-1, with D perhaps matching TRBD2 (5 bases). From germline, CDR1 is MGHRA and CDR2 YSYEKL. V lost 3 bases to trimming and J lost 9 bases, with 18 bases between them. This CDR3 spans 15 amino acids. CDR3 residues: CASSHELALAGEQFF. The CDR3 DNA sequence: TGCGCCAGCAGCCACGAATTAGCCCTGGCGGGTGAGCAGTTCTTC.

The CDR3 reads CASNKGGQWNTEAFF. Here the CDR3 DNA reads TGTGCCAGCAACAAAGGGGGACAGTGGAACACTGAAGCTTTCTTT. The V and J genes are TRBV7-2 and TRBJ1-1, with 7 bases fitting TRBD1. The germline V gene has CDR1 SGHTA and CDR2 FQGNSA. The CDR3 is made up of 15 amino acids. V trimming: 7 bases; J trimming: 1 base; junction bases outside the gene matches: 9.

The rearrangement links TRBV6-1 to TRBJ1-2; D is unresolved. This CDR3 is built from 14 residues. With 9 bases removed from V and 4 bases from J, the gap between germline ends came to 18 bases. Germline CDR1 and CDR2: MNHNS and SASEGT. CDR3 protein: CASRNATVGYGYTF. The CDR3 DNA reads as TGTGCCAGTAGAAATGCGACGGTGGGCTATGGCTACACCTTC.

V is TRBV7-9 and J is TRBJ1-2; D is ambiguous. This CDR3 comprises 14 residues. Trimming cost V 6 bases and J 4 bases, with 15 bases left between them. Per germline, CDR1 SEHNR and CDR2 FQNEAQ (reference sequence). The CDR3 sequence is CASRRLAGSYGYTF. DNA for the CDR3: TGTGCCAGCAGGCGTCTGGCAGGTTCCTATGGCTACACCTTC.

The rearrangement uses TRBV6-2 or TRBV6-3 and TRBJ2-1, with D unresolved. The CDR3 runs 12 residues. CDR1 MNHEY and CDR2 SVGEGT come from the germline V gene. Trimming removed 8 bases at V and 0 bases at J, with 5 bases between. CDR3 residues: CASYSSYNEQFF. In DNA, the CDR3 is TGTGCCAGCTACAGCTCCTACAATGAGCAGTTCTTC.

This chain uses TRBV30 with TRBJ2-7, with D unresolved. The V gene's germline CDR1 is GTSNPN and CDR2 SVGIG (reference sequence). Trimming left V 0 bases short and J 2 bases short, with 17 bases between. The CDR3 runs to 16 residues. Written as DNA, the CDR3 is TGTGCCTGGAGTGTATACCGGGTTGGAATTACCTACGAGCAGTACTTC. It translates to CAWSVYRVGITYEQYF.